Reported below is one T cell receptor (beta chain). CDR1 and CDR2 (germline): LGHDT, YNNKEL (reference sequence). CDR3 size: 16 residues. V gave up 4 bases and J gave up 10 bases, with 23 bases separating them. This entry comes from a study of blood T cell repertoires in COVID-19. Assay: immunoSEQ multiplex PCR; the TCRdb copy retains only in-frame clones and omits some. The sample includes around 250,000 clones, 86% of them seen just once. Self-reported history from a screening survey and questionnaire set each donor's cohort. Donors in Cohort 3 counted as recovered after two negative PCRs, clearance, or symptom resolution.

V usage is TRBV3-1 (or the pseudogene TRBV3-2) and J usage is TRBJ2-1, with a tentative D call TRBD2 (6 bases). The sequencing input was PBMCs or T cells enriched from blood (not recorded which). The receptor comes from a woman aged 45 to 65 who had recovered from COVID-19. The CDR3 spells CASSRYVGTPRGEQFF. For the CDR3, the DNA is TGTGCCAGCAGCCGATACGTAGGGACTCCGCGGGGAGAGCAGTTCTTC.